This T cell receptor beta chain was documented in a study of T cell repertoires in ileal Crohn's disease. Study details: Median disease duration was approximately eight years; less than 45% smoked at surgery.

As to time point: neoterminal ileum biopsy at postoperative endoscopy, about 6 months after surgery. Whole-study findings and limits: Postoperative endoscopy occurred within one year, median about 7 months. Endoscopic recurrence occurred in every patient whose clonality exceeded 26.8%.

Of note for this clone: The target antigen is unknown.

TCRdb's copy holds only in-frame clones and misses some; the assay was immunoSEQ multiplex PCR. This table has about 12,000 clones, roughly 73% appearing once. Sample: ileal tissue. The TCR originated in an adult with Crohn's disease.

The CDR3 spells CASSQGRDAFF. In DNA form, the CDR3 reads TGTGCCAGCAGCCAAGGGAGGGATGCTTTCTTT. V and J are TRBV5-6 and TRBJ1-1; no firm D call. There are 11 residues in the CDR3. V shed 4 bases and J shed 11 bases, with 12 bases lying between them. Germline CDR1 and CDR2: SGHDT and YYEEEE.